This T cell receptor beta chain was identified in a study of T-cell reconstitution after alpha-beta-depleted transplantation in children. Study-wide results and caveats: T-cell numbers and diversity, one year after transplant, stemmed largely from T cells that were newly produced. Diversity of TCRbeta at day 60 was high in some patients, arising from surviving recipient T cells and thymic progenitors. Expanded graft clones, several hundred of them, were reportedly the source of alpha-beta T cells about two months after transplant.

The V end lost 2 bases, the J end lost 8 bases, and 12 bases lay between the germline ends. CDR1 MDHEN and CDR2 SYDVKM come from the germline V gene. The CDR3 spans 13 residues. This clonotype came up many times. Its specificity is not known. Unique molecular identifiers were incorporated into the prepared TCRbeta library. One entry per CDR3 protein, called by TCRdb with MiXCR from the PCR reads. Altogether roughly 240,000 distinct CDR3 sequences are present, roughly 8.2% being singletons, with the ten largest covering almost 6.5%. This clonotype was obtained from a male patient younger than 18 who had a stem cell transplant for acute lymphoblastic leukemia, so the T cells may come from the graft donor. The sample consisted of PBMCs, mostly from graft donor cells, taken 180 days after TCRalphabeta/CD19-depleted stem cell transplant. The chain joins TRBV28 to TRBJ1-1, with a weak D call TRBD1 (6 bases). CDR3 loop: CASSLPYRDEAFF. CDR3 sequence (DNA): TGTGCCAGCAGTTTACCTTACAGGGACGAAGCTTTCTTT.